Ten or more counts support the clone carrying this T cell receptor beta chain. The target antigen is unknown. The data were taken from a study of blood T cells in healthy people across ages. Study-wide results and caveats: The study lacked donor CMV status, which possibly confounded expanded clonotype changes.

The use of a sample-barcoded 5' primer and a J-beta primer mix characterized a second PCR of roughly 6 to 11 cycles. TCRdb redid the calling of the 5' RACE reads with MiXCR, one entry per CDR3 protein. The repertoire consists of about 840,000 distinct CDR3 sequences, with almost 30% occurring once and the leading ten covering about 9.4%. Trimming stripped 2 bases from V and 3 bases from J, with 11 bases between. Germline V gives CDR1 MRHNA, CDR2 SNTAGT. The CDR3 consists of 14 residues. In addition, the sample was reused for a study of T cells of mothers and their children.

Specimen: blood. The V and J genes are TRBV6-4 and TRBJ2-7; D unresolved. This clonotype originated in a woman aged 40 to 49 in good health. The CDR3 region has the DNA TGTGCCAGCAGTGACAGGAATTATAACTACGAGCAGTACTTC. Amino acid sequence: CASSDRNYNYEQYF.